The rows below give T cell receptor beta chains drawn from one sample of a study of CD4 T cells in relation to SARS-CoV-2 and coronaviruses. Sequenced by immunoSEQ multiplex PCR; TCRdb stores in-frame clones only, minus some. The sample yields around 41,000 clones, over 75% seen once. These receptors are not linked to any known antigen. The sample consisted of naive CD4+ T cells from PBMCs, cultured in vitro. The receptors shown here come from an adult with COVID-19. Both conserved end residues are part of each CDR3. Each record gives: V gene, J gene, D gene, clone size, CDR3 protein, CDR3 DNA. D genes are given only for firm matches. Clone sizes are given selectively: once, few, many, or a class where the clone is expanded.

V gene: TRBV7-3; J gene: TRBJ2-3; D gene: TRBD2; clone size: -; CDR3 protein: CASSLGTSGDTQYF; CDR3 DNA: TGTGCCAGCAGCCTTGGGACTAGCGGAGATACGCAGTATTTT
V gene: TRBV28; J gene: TRBJ2-3; D gene: TRBD1; clone size: -; CDR3 protein: CASSTIGDRDTDTQYF; CDR3 DNA: TGTGCCAGCAGTACGATAGGGGACAGGGACACAGATACGCAGTATTTT
V gene: TRBV6-6; J gene: TRBJ1-1; D gene: -; clone size: -; CDR3 protein: CASSDPNTEAFF; CDR3 DNA: TGTGCCAGCAGTGATCCGAACACTGAAGCTTTCTTT
V gene: TRBV4-1; J gene: TRBJ2-3; D gene: -; clone size: -; CDR3 protein: CASSPRGDLRTDTQYF; CDR3 DNA: TGCGCCAGCAGCCCCAGGGGGGACCTCCGCACAGATACGCAGTATTTT
V gene: TRBV2; J gene: TRBJ2-1; D gene: -; clone size: -; CDR3 protein: CASNRVYNEQFF; CDR3 DNA: TGTGCCAGCAACAGGGTGTACAATGAGCAGTTCTTC
V gene: TRBV6-1; J gene: TRBJ2-1; D gene: -; clone size: -; CDR3 protein: CASSEIRVDEQFF; CDR3 DNA: TGTGCCAGCAGTGAAATCAGGGTCGATGAGCAGTTCTTC
V gene: TRBV24-1; J gene: TRBJ1-2; D gene: -; clone size: few; CDR3 protein: CATSDAGLGDYGYTF; CDR3 DNA: TGTGCCACCAGTGATGCGGGGCTAGGGGACTATGGCTACACCTTC
V gene: TRBV6-5; J gene: TRBJ2-2; D gene: TRBD1; clone size: -; CDR3 protein: CASGQANTGELFF; CDR3 DNA: TGTGCCAGCGGACAGGCAAACACCGGGGAGCTGTTTTTT
V gene: TRBV3-1/TRBV3-2; J gene: TRBJ1-6; D gene: -; clone size: few; CDR3 protein: CASSHPSAGVKSPLHF; CDR3 DNA: TGTGCCAGCAGCCATCCCTCGGCAGGGGTAAAATCACCCCTCCACTTT
V gene: TRBV7-2; J gene: TRBJ2-7; D gene: -; clone size: -; CDR3 protein: CASNSPGGSYEQYF; CDR3 DNA: TGTGCCAGCAACTCCCCCGGGGGCTCCTACGAGCAGTACTTC
V gene: TRBV4-1; J gene: TRBJ2-7; D gene: TRBD1; clone size: once; CDR3 protein: CASSQGQGFRYEQYF; CDR3 DNA: TGCGCCAGCAGCCAAGGACAGGGCTTTAGGTACGAGCAGTACTTC
V gene: TRBV6-5; J gene: TRBJ2-2; D gene: -; clone size: -; CDR3 protein: CASRSGYLNTGELFF; CDR3 DNA: TGTGCCAGCAGAAGTGGCTATTTGAACACCGGGGAGCTGTTTTTT
V gene: TRBV27; J gene: TRBJ2-7; D gene: TRBD1; clone size: once; CDR3 protein: CASRKTGQTYEQYF; CDR3 DNA: TGTGCCAGCAGGAAGACAGGGCAAACCTACGAGCAGTACTTC
V gene: TRBV9; J gene: TRBJ1-1; D gene: TRBD1; clone size: once; CDR3 protein: CASSAVVGQGGMNTEAFF; CDR3 DNA: TGTGCCAGCAGCGCCGTCGTCGGACAGGGGGGTATGAACACTGAAGCTTTCTTT
V gene: TRBV19; J gene: TRBJ2-7; D gene: TRBD1; clone size: -; CDR3 protein: CASSGDRRGYEQYF; CDR3 DNA: TGTGCCAGTAGTGGGGACAGGAGGGGCTACGAGCAGTACTTC
V gene: TRBV28; J gene: TRBJ1-2; D gene: -; clone size: -; CDR3 protein: CASSPLRELNYGYTF; CDR3 DNA: TGTGCCAGCAGTCCCCTCAGGGAGCTCAACTATGGCTACACCTTC
V gene: TRBV28; J gene: TRBJ2-2; D gene: -; clone size: -; CDR3 protein: CASRPTGLWIGELFF; CDR3 DNA: TGTGCCAGCAGACCTACGGGACTCTGGATCGGGGAGCTGTTTTTT
V gene: TRBV6-5; J gene: TRBJ2-1; D gene: -; clone size: few; CDR3 protein: CASRGRGTDYNEQFF; CDR3 DNA: TGTGCCAGCAGGGGGAGGGGGACAGACTACAATGAGCAGTTCTTC
V gene: TRBV7-3; J gene: TRBJ2-3; D gene: TRBD2; clone size: -; CDR3 protein: CASSNGLAGADTQYF; CDR3 DNA: TGTGCCAGCAGCAACGGACTAGCGGGAGCAGATACGCAGTATTTT
V gene: TRBV27; J gene: TRBJ2-7; D gene: TRBD2; clone size: few; CDR3 protein: CASSPLGSGRSYEQYF; CDR3 DNA: TGTGCCAGCAGTCCACTAGGGAGCGGGAGGTCTTACGAGCAGTACTTC
V gene: TRBV18; J gene: TRBJ1-1; D gene: TRBD1; clone size: -; CDR3 protein: CASSLWTGWDNTEAFF; CDR3 DNA: TGTGCCAGCTCACTTTGGACAGGGTGGGATAACACTGAAGCTTTCTTT
V gene: TRBV7-8; J gene: TRBJ2-7; D gene: -; clone size: -; CDR3 protein: CASSPDRLYEQYF; CDR3 DNA: TGTGCCAGCAGCCCAGACAGACTCTACGAGCAGTACTTC
V gene: TRBV29-1; J gene: TRBJ1-2; D gene: TRBD1; clone size: -; CDR3 protein: CSVNSGTGVLNYGYTF; CDR3 DNA: TGCAGCGTCAACTCGGGTACAGGGGTGCTTAACTATGGCTACACCTTC
V gene: TRBV7-2; J gene: TRBJ1-2; D gene: -; clone size: -; CDR3 protein: CASSFLPGRGRNYGYTF; CDR3 DNA: TGTGCCAGCAGCTTCCTCCCTGGCAGGGGTCGTAACTATGGCTACACCTTC
V gene: TRBV6-2/TRBV6-3; J gene: TRBJ2-3; D gene: TRBD2; clone size: -; CDR3 protein: CASSYSPRTSGRSTDTQYF; CDR3 DNA: TGTGCCAGCAGTTACTCGCCAAGGACTAGCGGGAGGAGCACAGATACGCAGTATTTT
V gene: TRBV24-1; J gene: TRBJ1-4; D gene: -; clone size: -; CDR3 protein: CATENIGGKLFF; CDR3 DNA: TGTGCCACTGAAAACATTGGGGGAAAACTGTTTTTT
V gene: TRBV6-5; J gene: TRBJ2-7; D gene: -; clone size: -; CDR3 protein: CASSTATGTSYEQYF; CDR3 DNA: TGTGCCAGCAGTACCGCCACAGGGACGAGCTACGAGCAGTACTTC
V gene: TRBV10-1; J gene: TRBJ2-1; D gene: TRBD2; clone size: -; CDR3 protein: CATRLAGVEEQFF; CDR3 DNA: TGCGCCACCAGACTAGCGGGAGTGGAAGAGCAGTTCTTC
V gene: TRBV28; J gene: TRBJ1-5; D gene: -; clone size: once; CDR3 protein: CASSLGSRPAGSTPQHF; CDR3 DNA: TGTGCCAGCAGTTTAGGGAGCAGGCCAGCTGGAAGTACGCCCCAGCATTTT
V gene: TRBV7-3; J gene: TRBJ2-3; D gene: TRBD2; clone size: -; CDR3 protein: CASSRTGGTDTQYF; CDR3 DNA: TGTGCCAGCAGCCGGACGGGAGGAACAGATACGCAGTATTTT
V gene: TRBV5-1; J gene: TRBJ2-1; D gene: TRBD2; clone size: -; CDR3 protein: CASSSLAGGPTRANEQFF; CDR3 DNA: TGCGCCAGCAGCTCACTAGCGGGAGGGCCCACACGCGCCAATGAGCAGTTCTTC
V gene: TRBV6-2/TRBV6-3; J gene: TRBJ2-3; D gene: -; clone size: -; CDR3 protein: CASSYSSTDSGYTDTQYF; CDR3 DNA: TGTGCCAGCAGTTACTCGAGCACTGATAGCGGATACACAGATACGCAGTATTTT
V gene: TRBV7-3; J gene: TRBJ2-1; D gene: -; clone size: -; CDR3 protein: CASSLALSSYNEQFF; CDR3 DNA: TGTGCCAGCAGCTTAGCCTTAAGCTCCTACAATGAGCAGTTCTTC
V gene: TRBV7-9; J gene: TRBJ2-1; D gene: -; clone size: once; CDR3 protein: CASSYTGYNEQFF; CDR3 DNA: TGTGCCAGCAGCTATACTGGCTACAATGAGCAGTTCTTC
V gene: TRBV28; J gene: TRBJ2-3; D gene: -; clone size: -; CDR3 protein: CASSFFKGSVALDTQYF; CDR3 DNA: TGTGCCAGCAGTTTTTTCAAGGGTTCAGTCGCTCTGGATACGCAGTATTTT
V gene: TRBV5-1; J gene: TRBJ2-5; D gene: -; clone size: -; CDR3 protein: CASSLPGSRETQYF; CDR3 DNA: TGCGCCAGCAGCTTGCCCGGTAGCCGAGAGACCCAGTACTTC
V gene: TRBV15; J gene: TRBJ1-2; D gene: -; clone size: -; CDR3 protein: CATSRDRILGGANYGYTF; CDR3 DNA: TGTGCCACCAGCAGAGATCGTATCCTCGGGGGGGCTAACTATGGCTACACCTTC
V gene: TRBV4-1; J gene: TRBJ2-1; D gene: -; clone size: -; CDR3 protein: CASSQGDSSYNEQFF; CDR3 DNA: TGCGCCAGCAGCCAAGGAGATAGCTCCTACAATGAGCAGTTCTTC
V gene: TRBV7-2; J gene: TRBJ2-2; D gene: -; clone size: -; CDR3 protein: CASSPRSSKGRGAGELFF; CDR3 DNA: TGTGCCAGCAGTCCGAGATCTAGCAAAGGTCGAGGCGCCGGGGAGCTGTTTTTT
V gene: TRBV4-1; J gene: TRBJ1-2; D gene: -; clone size: -; CDR3 protein: CASSQAMTANYGYTF; CDR3 DNA: TGCGCCAGCAGCCAAGCCATGACAGCTAACTATGGCTACACCTTC